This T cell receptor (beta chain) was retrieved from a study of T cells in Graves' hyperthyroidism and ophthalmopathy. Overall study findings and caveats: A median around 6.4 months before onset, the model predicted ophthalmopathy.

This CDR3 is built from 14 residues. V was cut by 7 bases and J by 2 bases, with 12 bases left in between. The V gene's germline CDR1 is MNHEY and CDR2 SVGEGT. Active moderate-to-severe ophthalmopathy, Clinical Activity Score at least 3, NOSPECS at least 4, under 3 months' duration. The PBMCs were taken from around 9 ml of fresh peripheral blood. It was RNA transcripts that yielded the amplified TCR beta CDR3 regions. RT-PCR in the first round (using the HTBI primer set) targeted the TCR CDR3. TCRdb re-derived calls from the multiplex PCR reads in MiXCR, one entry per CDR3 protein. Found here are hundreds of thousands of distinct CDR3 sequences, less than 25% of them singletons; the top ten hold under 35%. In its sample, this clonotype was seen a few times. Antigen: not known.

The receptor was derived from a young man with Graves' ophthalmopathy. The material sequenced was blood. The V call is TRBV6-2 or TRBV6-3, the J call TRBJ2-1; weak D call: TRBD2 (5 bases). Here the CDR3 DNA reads TGTGCCAGCATTCCAGCGGAGCCCTACAATGAGCAGTTCTTC. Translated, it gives CASIPAEPYNEQFF.